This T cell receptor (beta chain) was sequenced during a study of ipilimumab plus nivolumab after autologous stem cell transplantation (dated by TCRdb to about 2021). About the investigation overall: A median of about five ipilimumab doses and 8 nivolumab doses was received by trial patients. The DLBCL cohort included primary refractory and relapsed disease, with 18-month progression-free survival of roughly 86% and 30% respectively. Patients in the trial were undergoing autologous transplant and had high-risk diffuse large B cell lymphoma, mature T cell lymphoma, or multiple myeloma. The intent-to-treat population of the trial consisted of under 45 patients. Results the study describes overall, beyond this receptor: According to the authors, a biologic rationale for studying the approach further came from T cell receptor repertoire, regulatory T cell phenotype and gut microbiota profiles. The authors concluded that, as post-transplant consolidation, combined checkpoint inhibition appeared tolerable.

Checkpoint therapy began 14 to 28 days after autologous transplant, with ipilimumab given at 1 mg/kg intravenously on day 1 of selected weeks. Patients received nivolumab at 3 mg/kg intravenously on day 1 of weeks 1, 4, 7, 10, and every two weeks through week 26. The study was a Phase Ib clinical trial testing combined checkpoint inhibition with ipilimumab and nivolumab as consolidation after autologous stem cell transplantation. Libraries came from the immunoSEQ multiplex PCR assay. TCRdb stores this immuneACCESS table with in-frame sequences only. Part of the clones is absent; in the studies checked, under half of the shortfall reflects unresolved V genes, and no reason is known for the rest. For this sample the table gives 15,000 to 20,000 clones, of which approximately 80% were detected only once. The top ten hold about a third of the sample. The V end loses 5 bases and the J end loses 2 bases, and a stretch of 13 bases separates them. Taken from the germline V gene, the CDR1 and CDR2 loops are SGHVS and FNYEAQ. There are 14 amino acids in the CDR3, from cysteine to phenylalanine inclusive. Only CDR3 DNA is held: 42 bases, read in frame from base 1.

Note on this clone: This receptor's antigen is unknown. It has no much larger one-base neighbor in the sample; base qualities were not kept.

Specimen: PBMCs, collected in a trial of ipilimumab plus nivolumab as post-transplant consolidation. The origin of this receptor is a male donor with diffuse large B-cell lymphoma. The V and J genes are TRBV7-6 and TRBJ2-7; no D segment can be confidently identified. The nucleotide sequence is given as TGTGCCAGCAGCCTAGGAGACGGACCCTACGAGCAGTACTTC. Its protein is CASSLGDGPYEQYF.